This T cell receptor (beta chain) comes out of a study of blood T cell repertoires in COVID-19. The wider study: PBMCs, B-cell-depleted T cells, or T cells were the source of the cDNA or gDNA that made up the material.

CDR1 SNHLY and CDR2 FYNNEI come from the germline V gene. Losses at the gene ends were 4 bases for V and 6 bases for J; bases not matched to a gene: 6. The CDR3 is 17 amino acids. Sequencing used immunoSEQ multiplex PCR; TCRdb keeps in-frame clones, though not all of them. The profile shows about 59,000 clones, 65% to 80% of them singletons. This receptor was identified in a human donor in a cohort sampled during active COVID-19. The sequenced sample was peripheral blood. This chain joins TRBV2 and TRBJ2-2; 15 bases align to TRBD2. For the CDR3, the DNA is TGTGCCAGCAGTGCCGGACTAGCGGGAGGGCCTTCCGGGGAGCTGTTTTTT. Its protein product is CASSAGLAGGPSGELFF. Supplemented by reference TRBV2 and TRBJ2-2, the full variable domain reads EPEVTQTPSHQVTQMGQEVILRCVPISNHLYFYWYRQILGQKVEFLVSFYNNEISEKSEIFDDQFSVERPDGSNFTLKIRSTKLEDSAMYFCASSAGLAGGPSGELFFGEGSRLTVL.